This T cell receptor beta chain was identified in a study of control samples from healthy donors and cancer patients. Germline V gene data show CDR1 as SGHDT and CDR2 as YYEEEE. This CDR3 region has 15 residues. The V end lost 2 bases, the J end lost 3 bases, and 11 bases lay between the germline ends. The repertoire was sequenced with immunoSEQ multiplex PCR; TCRdb's copy has only in-frame clones and lacks some. The table lists 120,000 or so clones, over 75% of them singletons, with 2.5% in the top ten. This chain uses TRBV5-6 with TRBJ1-4, with D possibly TRBD1 on 5 matching bases. The TCR sequence derives from a man aged 18 to 35 in good health. Source material: blood. The CDR3 loop is CASSFETESNEKLFF. The CDR3 DNA is TGTGCCAGCAGCTTCGAGACAGAGTCTAATGAAAAACTGTTTTTT.